This T cell receptor beta chain emerged from a study of prognosis after radiotherapy for stage I lung cancer. The germline CDR1 and CDR2 sequences are SEHNR and FQNEAQ (reference sequence). CDR3 length equals 13 residues. V gave up 3 bases and J gave up 10 bases; unmatched junction bases: 7. CDR3 of TCR beta was amplified from genomic DNA via a two-round multiplex PCR. The first PCR round targeted every TRBV and TRBJ gene with specific primers. TCRdb independently ran MiXCR on the multiplex PCR reads; one entry per CDR3 protein. The sample lists approximately 30,000 distinct CDR3 sequences, 25% to 35% occurring once.

Material: PBMCs, obtained before or after stereotactic body radiation therapy (not recorded which). This clonotype was obtained from a donor aged 50 or older with non-small cell lung cancer. This sequence joins TRBV7-9 and TRBJ1-2; 8 nucleotides agree with TRBD1. CDR3 sequence: CASSFLGTGVYTF. The CDR3 DNA reads as TGTGCCAGCAGCTTTTTAGGGACAGGTGTCTACACCTTC.